The next 8 T cell receptor beta chains were all read from a single sample in a study of shared clonotypes between healthy human individuals. Sequencing used immunoSEQ multiplex PCR; TCRdb keeps in-frame clones, though not all of them. The repertoire holds approximately 2.5 million clones, with 80% to 95% as singletons. Sequencing input: naive CD4+ T cells from PBMCs. Subset noted: CD45RA+ positively selected. Receptors originate from a man between 18 and 29 years old in good health. Some clones in this sample may be carry-over from other donors' samples.

The chain joins TRBV5-1 to TRBJ2-3, with TRBD1 identical over 8 bases. This CDR3 contains 14 residues. V was pared by 4 bases and J by 6 bases, with 7 bases of the junction left unmatched. Germline values: CDR1 SGHRS, CDR2 YFSETQ. The CDR3 is CASSLRQGKDTQYF. CDR3 DNA sequence: TGCGCCAGCAGCCTCAGACAGGGGAAGGATACGCAGTATTTT.

This chain uses TRBV5-8 with TRBJ1-5; 8 bases align to TRBD1. V lost 4 bases to trimming and J lost 6 bases; unmatched junction nucleotides: 9. Germline V gene sequence: CDR1 SGHTS, CDR2 YDEGEE. The CDR3 is 15 amino acids. Here the CDR3 reads CASSGSAGGFQPQHF. The CDR3 DNA sequence: TGTGCCAGCAGCGGGTCGGCAGGGGGCTTTCAGCCCCAGCATTTT.

The V call is TRBV7-9, the J call TRBJ2-7; D not resolved. Germline CDR1 SEHNR, CDR2 FQNEAQ (reference sequence). V was pared by 5 bases and J by 6 bases, with 17 bases between. CDR3 length equals 14 residues. Here the CDR3 reads CASSPAPVLGEQYF. As DNA, the CDR3 is TGTGCCAGCAGCCCTGCCCCGGTCCTCGGCGAGCAGTACTTC. The whole variable domain, remainder taken from reference TRBV7-9 and TRBJ2-7, is DTGVSQNPRHKITKRGQNVTFRCDPISEHNRLYWYRQTLGQGPEFLTYFQNEAQLEKSRLLSDRFSAERPKGSFSTLEIQRTEQGDSAMYLCASSPAPVLGEQYFGPGTRLTVT.

The rearrangement joins TRBV30 to TRBJ2-1; TRBD2 agrees at 11 bases. Germline V CDR1 and CDR2: GTSNPN, SVGIG (reference sequence). With 8 bases clipped from V and 10 bases from J, the junction kept 4 bases outside the gene matches. The CDR3 has 11 residues. The CDR3 sequence is CAQTSGTEQFF. In DNA form, the CDR3 reads TGTGCCCAGACTAGCGGGACGGAGCAGTTCTTC.

The chain couples TRBV4-1 to TRBJ2-7; D is unclear. Trimming removed 2 bases at V and 0 bases at J, with 14 bases between. From germline, CDR1 is MGHRA and CDR2 YSYEKL. The CDR3 sequence is 16 residues long. CDR3 loop: CASSQLPGSLSYEQYF. In nucleotides, the CDR3 is TGCGCCAGCAGCCAACTACCTGGCAGCCTCTCCTACGAGCAGTACTTC.

In nucleotides, the CDR3 is TGTGCCACCAGCCCAAGGATAGCGGGAGCACTGTTCTTC. This gives the protein CATSPRIAGALFF. The chain links TRBV15 to TRBJ2-1; 9 nucleotides agree with TRBD2. CDR3 length: 13 residues. With V trimmed by 5 bases and J by 15 bases, 11 bases remained unmatched. Germline V lookup: CDR1 LNHNV, CDR2 YYDKDF (reference sequence).

The genes are TRBV5-8 and TRBJ2-4; weak D call: TRBD2 (7 bases). Germline values: CDR1 SGHTS, CDR2 YDEGEE. Trimming removed 0 bases at V and 3 bases at J, with 10 bases between. The CDR3 has 15 amino acids. The CDR3: CASSLVGGVKNIQYF. The CDR3 region has the DNA TGTGCCAGCAGCTTGGTAGGGGGGGTCAAAAACATTCAGTACTTC.

This clone occurred once. The chain has TRBV5-1 and TRBJ2-3; TRBD2 agrees at 10 bases. Germline V gene data show CDR1 as SGHRS and CDR2 as YFSETQ. The CDR3 loop spans 15 amino acids. The trim removed 1 base at V and 4 bases at J, leaving 3 bases unmatched. Here the CDR3 reads CASSLISGRADTQYF. In DNA form, the CDR3 reads TGCGCCAGCAGCTTGATCAGCGGGAGGGCAGATACGCAGTATTTT.